This is a list of T cell receptor beta chains from one sample in a study of T cells after yellow fever vaccination. TCRdb re-derived calls from the 5' RACE reads in MiXCR, one entry per CDR3 protein. Here the sample spans around 550,000 distinct CDR3 sequences, roughly 19% being singletons. The sample was PBMCs, taken 15 days after the yellow fever booster vaccination. The receptors come from a man aged 25-45 years who received the YFV17D yellow fever vaccine. CDR3s include the opening cysteine and the closing phenylalanine or tryptophan. D genes are given only for firm matches. The size field is filled for only some rows; it gives once, few, many or a size class.

TRBJ2-3	TRBD2	-	TRBV7-8	TGTGCCAGCAGCTTATGGCCTAGCGGGAGGGAGGATACGCAGTATTTT	CASSLWPSGREDTQYF
TRBJ2-1	-	few	TRBV7-2	TGTGCCAGCAGCTTAGATAGGCGGTGGAATGAGCAGTTCTTC	CASSLDRRWNEQFF
TRBJ2-2	-	-	TRBV5-1	TGCGCCAGCAGCCCTCAAATGTTGGGGGCGAACACCGGGGAGCTGTTTTTT	CASSPQMLGANTGELFF
TRBJ2-2	TRBD1	-	TRBV12-3/TRBV12-4	TGTGCCAGCAGTTTCACAGGGGGAATAAACACCGGGGAGCTGTTTTTT	CASSFTGGINTGELFF
TRBJ2-1	-	-	TRBV30	TGTGCTCATGGAGCCGGTGGGTCCTACAATGAGCAGTTCTTC	CAHGAGGSYNEQFF
TRBJ2-5	TRBD2	-	TRBV20-1	TGCAGTGCTAGAAGCGGGAGGGACCAAGAGACCCAGTACTTC	CSARSGRDQETQYF
TRBJ1-5	TRBD1	-	TRBV12-3/TRBV12-4	TGTGCCAGCAGGGGGACAGGGGACAATCAGCCCCAGCATTTT	CASRGTGDNQPQHF
TRBJ2-3	TRBD1	few	TRBV10-3	TGTGCCATCAGAAGGGGACAGGACACAGATACGCAGTATTTT	CAIRRGQDTDTQYF
TRBJ1-6	-	-	TRBV27	TGTGCCAGCAGTTTTCGGCGCCCCAGTAATTCACCCCTCCACTTT	CASSFRRPSNSPLHF
TRBJ2-6	-	few	TRBV6-5	TGTGCCAGCAGTTACCAGGGTCATGGGGCCAACGTCCTGACTTTC	CASSYQGHGANVLTF
TRBJ2-3	TRBD1	-	TRBV14	TGTGCCAGCAGCCCAGGGGGCCGGGGCGCCCCCACAGATACGCAGTATTTT	CASSPGGRGAPTDTQYF
TRBJ2-7	-	few	TRBV9	TGTGCCAGCAGTACAGGTTGGGGCGAGCAGTACTTC	CASSTGWGEQYF
TRBJ1-5	TRBD1	-	TRBV6-2/TRBV6-3	TGTGCCAGCAGTTACTTAAGAGGGGGCTTGGGGAATCAGCCCCAGCATTTT	CASSYLRGGLGNQPQHF
TRBJ2-1	TRBD2	few	TRBV19	TGTGCCAGTGGGCTAGCGGGAGTTAACTACTACAATGAGCAGTTCTTC	CASGLAGVNYYNEQFF
TRBJ2-1	-	-	TRBV6-2/TRBV6-3	TGTGCCAGCAGTTACTCGTTGCCTCCTGAGCAGTTCTTC	CASSYSLPPEQFF
TRBJ2-3	-	-	TRBV5-6	TGTGCCAGCAGCTTGGGGCGGGGATTATCAGATGCGCAGTATTTT	CASSLGRGLSDAQYF
TRBJ1-5	-	-	TRBV6-1	TGTGCCAGCAGCCCACCAATGGGGGAAGGGAATCAGCCCCAGCATTTT	CASSPPMGEGNQPQHF
TRBJ2-5	-	-	TRBV27	TGTGCCAGCAAAGGCGGGGTGGAGATTCGGGAGACCCAGTACTTC	CASKGGVEIRETQYF
TRBJ2-5	TRBD2	few	TRBV27	TGTGCCAGCCATAGCGGGAGTGGGGAGACCCAGTACTTC	CASHSGSGETQYF
TRBJ1-2	-	few	TRBV9	TGTGCCAGCAGCGTAGCTTCGGCAGATAACTATGGCTACACCTTC	CASSVASADNYGYTF
TRBJ2-1	TRBD2	-	TRBV10-3	TGTGCCATCAGTGAGCTAGCGGGAGAACGATCCTACAATGAGCAGTTCTTC	CAISELAGERSYNEQFF
TRBJ2-2	-	-	TRBV18	TGTGCCAGCTCACCAGCTGGCGGAACCGGGGAGCTGTTTTTT	CASSPAGGTGELFF
TRBJ2-7	-	-	TRBV4-3	TGCGCCAGCAGCCAAGAATCGAGGCTAGCATCCGCGCAGTACTTC	CASSQESRLASAQYF
TRBJ2-2	-	few	TRBV19	TGTGCCAGTAGCCCTGGCACGGTCACCGGGGAGCTGTTTTTT	CASSPGTVTGELFF
TRBJ2-7	-	few	TRBV6-6	TGTGCCAGCAGTAGTATGTGGGAGCAGTACTTC	CASSSMWEQYF
TRBJ2-7	TRBD2	few	TRBV7-2	TGTGCCAGCAGCTTAGCGTCATCGGGAGGGCCGGACGAGCAGTACTTC	CASSLASSGGPDEQYF
TRBJ1-1	-	-	TRBV18	TGTGCCAGCTCACTTACTCTCCCCGCAGCAAACACTGAAGCTTTCTTT	CASSLTLPAANTEAFF
TRBJ2-7	-	-	TRBV9	TGTGCCAGCAGCGTAATCAAGGCCCCCTACGAGCAGTACTTC	CASSVIKAPYEQYF
TRBJ2-1	TRBD2	-	TRBV3-1	TGTGCCAGCAGCCTTCGACTAGCGGGAGGTATGGATGAGCAGTTCTTC	CASSLRLAGGMDEQFF
TRBJ1-1	-	few	TRBV4-2	TGTGCCAGCAGCCAAGATGAGGGGCGCACTGAAGCTTTCTTT	CASSQDEGRTEAFF
TRBJ2-1	-	few	TRBV5-1	TGCGCCAGCAGCCCGAAGGAACTAGCCCTACACAATGAGCAGTTCTTC	CASSPKELALHNEQFF
TRBJ1-1	-	-	TRBV21-1	TGTGCCAGCAGCAGGGGCCAGGGGGGCGATGAAGCTTTCTTT	CASSRGQGGDEAFF